This T cell receptor (beta chain) was sequenced for a study of control samples from healthy donors and cancer patients. CDR3 length: 15 residues. The ends lost 0 bases at V and 4 bases at J; junction bases unmatched: 3. CDR1 and CDR2 (germline): SGHRS, YFSETQ. TCRdb's table, derived via immunoSEQ multiplex PCR, lists solely in-frame clones and lacks some. In the table there are 70,000 to 90,000 clones, approximately 90% of which are singletons. The sequenced sample consisted of PBMCs. The genes are TRBV5-1 and TRBJ2-1; 8 bases agree with TRBD2. The receptor's source is an older woman with head and neck cancer. The CDR3 sequence: CASSLESGSYNEQFF. The CDR3 DNA sequence: TGCGCCAGCAGCTTGGAAAGCGGGAGTTACAATGAGCAGTTCTTC.